A selection of T cell receptor beta chains follows, all from one sample in a study of response to subunit inactivated influenza vaccine. TCRdb reprocessed the RT-PCR reads via MiXCR and lists one record per CDR3 protein. Here the sample spans roughly 540,000 distinct CDR3 sequences, roughly 23% being singletons. Another study also made use of these data, one on T cells expressing NK-cell markers.

The material sequenced was CD4+ T cells sorted from PBMCs, taken less than 13 days after vaccination. The source is a man aged 45-65 years who received an inactivated influenza vaccine. Both conserved end residues are part of each CDR3. The D gene is left open where the match is weak. Size values are once, few and many counts, or a class for expanded clones, and some rows have none.

clone_size	v_call	d_call	j_call	cdr3_aa	cdr3_nt
-	TRBV20-1	TRBD2	TRBJ2-5	CSARSTSGRNQETQYF	TGCAGTGCTAGATCCACTAGCGGGAGGAACCAAGAGACCCAGTACTTC
few	TRBV20-1	-	TRBJ1-3	CSASGLSSGNTIYF	TGCAGTGCTAGCGGCTTGAGCTCTGGAAACACCATATATTTT
-	TRBV5-5	-	TRBJ1-2	CASRGAHKSQGYTF	TGTGCCAGCAGGGGGGCACACAAATCACAGGGCTACACCTTC
-	TRBV29-1	-	TRBJ1-2	CSTSDILDYGYTF	TGCAGCACATCAGACATTTTGGACTATGGCTACACCTTC
-	TRBV25-1	TRBD1	TRBJ1-2	CASSQTGQGFGYTF	TGTGCCAGCAGCCAGACTGGACAGGGTTTCGGCTACACCTTC
few	TRBV2	-	TRBJ2-5	CASSEKTAATQYF	TGTGCCAGCAGTGAAAAAACTGCGGCGACCCAGTACTTC
few	TRBV6-2/TRBV6-3	-	TRBJ1-5	CASSYSRISNQPQHF	TGTGCCAGCAGTTACTCGCGGATTAGCAATCAGCCCCAGCATTTT
-	TRBV29-1	-	TRBJ1-3	CSVEFSGNTIYF	TGCAGCGTTGAGTTCTCTGGAAACACCATATATTTT
-	TRBV6-2/TRBV6-3	-	TRBJ1-1	CASSWSKGNTEAFF	TGTGCCAGCAGTTGGTCTAAGGGGAACACTGAAGCTTTCTTT
-	TRBV27	-	TRBJ2-5	CASNPWPSKNTQYF	TGTGCCAGCAACCCTTGGCCTAGTAAGAACACCCAGTACTTC
-	TRBV14	-	TRBJ2-1	CASSQNRVTNEQFF	TGTGCCAGCAGCCAGAACAGGGTAACCAATGAGCAGTTCTTC
-	TRBV28	TRBD2	TRBJ2-7	CASRRSGGHEQYF	TGTGCCAGCAGGCGGTCGGGAGGCCACGAGCAGTACTTC
few	TRBV3-1	-	TRBJ1-1	CASASNTEAFF	TGTGCCAGCGCATCGAACACTGAAGCTTTCTTT
many	TRBV29-1	-	TRBJ2-2	CSVDPSNTGELFF	TGCAGCGTTGACCCCAGTAACACCGGGGAGCTGTTTTTT
-	TRBV12-5	TRBD1	TRBJ2-3	CASGPGQGFSDTQYF	TGTGCTAGTGGACCGGGACAGGGGTTTTCAGATACGCAGTATTTT
-	TRBV10-3	-	TRBJ2-1	CAISVNGQGKDNEQFF	TGTGCCATCAGTGTTAATGGGCAGGGGAAGGACAATGAGCAGTTCTTC
-	TRBV7-2	-	TRBJ1-2	CASSLAGQPNYGYTF	TGTGCCAGCAGCTTAGCGGGACAACCTAACTATGGCTACACCTTC
few	TRBV3-1	TRBD2	TRBJ2-5	CASSQGSSGRAGETQYF	TGTGCCAGCAGCCAAGGATCTAGCGGGAGGGCGGGGGAGACCCAGTACTTC
-	TRBV5-1	TRBD2	TRBJ2-5	CASTQGLAGARETQYF	TGCGCCAGCACCCAGGGACTAGCGGGGGCCCGGGAGACCCAGTACTTC
few	TRBV14	TRBD2	TRBJ2-1	CASSQRPGTSGTKLIEQFF	TGTGCCAGCAGCCAACGTCCAGGGACTAGCGGGACCAAGCTAATTGAGCAGTTCTTC
few	TRBV7-7	-	TRBJ2-1	CASSLGSGGAYNEQFF	TGTGCTAGCAGCTTAGGGTCGGGGGGCGCCTACAATGAGCAGTTCTTC
few	TRBV14	-	TRBJ2-7	CASSQAGLSYEQYF	TGTGCCAGCAGCCAAGCTGGGCTCTCCTACGAGCAGTACTTC
many	TRBV20-1	-	TRBJ1-2	CSAGRGRFYGYTF	TGCAGTGCCGGCCGAGGGCGCTTTTATGGCTACACCTTC
few	TRBV6-1	-	TRBJ1-2	CASSEERGRDGYTF	TGTGCCAGCAGTGAAGAACGGGGGAGGGATGGCTACACCTTC
-	TRBV9	-	TRBJ1-4	CASSRSTDEKLFF	TGTGCCAGCAGCCGGAGCACGGACGAAAAACTGTTTTTT
few	TRBV6-2/TRBV6-3	-	TRBJ2-5	CASSYGQRETQYF	TGTGCCAGCAGTTACGGGCAGAGAGAGACCCAGTACTTC
few	TRBV5-1	TRBD2	TRBJ2-3	CASSSTSDSTDTQYF	TGCGCCAGCAGCTCGACTAGCGATTCTACAGATACGCAGTATTTT
-	TRBV20-1	TRBD2	TRBJ2-1	CSARRLAGQNEQFF	TGCAGTGCTAGAAGACTAGCGGGTCAAAATGAGCAGTTCTTC
few	TRBV7-6	TRBD1	TRBJ1-1	CASSLDGRTGKNTEAFF	TGTGCCAGCAGCTTAGATGGGCGGACAGGGAAGAACACTGAAGCTTTCTTT
few	TRBV15	-	TRBJ2-7	CATSSRDSIYEQYF	TGTGCCACCAGCAGCCGGGACTCCATCTACGAGCAGTACTTC
few	TRBV3-1	-	TRBJ2-2	CASSQDPGSNTGELFF	TGTGCCAGCAGCCAAGATCCGGGAAGTAACACCGGGGAGCTGTTTTTT
-	TRBV20-1	-	TRBJ2-3	CSASRVVDTQYF	TGCAGTGCTAGCCGGGTTGTAGATACGCAGTATTTT
few	TRBV6-5	-	TRBJ2-5	CASSYLRQETQYF	TGTGCCAGCAGTTACTTACGTCAGGAGACCCAGTACTTC
few	TRBV7-2	-	TRBJ1-2	CASSLARRQTYGYTF	TGTGCCAGCAGCTTAGCTAGGCGGCAAACCTATGGCTACACCTTC
few	TRBV4-1	-	TRBJ2-5	CASSQESETQYF	TGCGCCAGCAGCCAAGAATCAGAGACCCAGTACTTC
few	TRBV3-1	TRBD2	TRBJ2-3	CASSHRLAVATQYF	TGTGCCAGCAGCCATCGACTAGCCGTGGCTACGCAGTATTTT
few	TRBV29-1	-	TRBJ2-5	CSVGGLMETQYF	TGCAGCGTTGGGGGGCTAATGGAGACCCAGTACTTC
once	TRBV7-2	TRBD1	TRBJ1-5	CASSLWGSGGSQPQHF	TGTGCCAGCAGCTTATGGGGTTCAGGGGGCAGTCAGCCCCAGCATTTT
-	TRBV6-1	TRBD2	TRBJ2-7	CASSTTSGRSYEQYF	TGTGCCAGCAGCACCACTAGCGGGAGATCCTACGAGCAGTACTTC